Sequencing of this T cell receptor beta chain was carried out in a study of OX40 agonist ivuxolimab in advanced cancers. The protocol was immunoSEQ multiplex PCR, while the TCRdb copy is restricted to in-frame clones and leaves out a portion. The data show 45,000 to 70,000 clones, about nine tenths seen once. Looked up from germline, CDR1 is LNHDA and CDR2 is SQIVND (reference sequence). V gave up 7 bases and J gave up 0 bases, with 13 bases separating them. The CDR3 covers 15 residues. Sequenced material: CD4+ or CD8+ T cells sorted from blood, taken in a trial of the OX40 agonist ivuxolimab. This sequence originates from an adult with an advanced solid tumor such as melanoma, head and neck, liver or kidney cancer. J is TRBJ1-5 and V is TRBV19; D gene ambiguous. The CDR3 DNA reads TGTGCCAGTACCATGGGGTGGGGTAGCAATCAGCCCCAGCATTTT. Translation gives CASTMGWGSNQPQHF. Full variable domain (missing parts from reference TRBV19 and TRBJ1-5): DGGITQSPKYLFRKEGQNVTLSCEQNLNHDAMYWYRQDPGQGLRLIYYSQIVNDFQKGDIAEGYSVSREKKESFPLTVTSAQKNPTAFYLCASTMGWGSNQPQHFGDGTRLSIL.